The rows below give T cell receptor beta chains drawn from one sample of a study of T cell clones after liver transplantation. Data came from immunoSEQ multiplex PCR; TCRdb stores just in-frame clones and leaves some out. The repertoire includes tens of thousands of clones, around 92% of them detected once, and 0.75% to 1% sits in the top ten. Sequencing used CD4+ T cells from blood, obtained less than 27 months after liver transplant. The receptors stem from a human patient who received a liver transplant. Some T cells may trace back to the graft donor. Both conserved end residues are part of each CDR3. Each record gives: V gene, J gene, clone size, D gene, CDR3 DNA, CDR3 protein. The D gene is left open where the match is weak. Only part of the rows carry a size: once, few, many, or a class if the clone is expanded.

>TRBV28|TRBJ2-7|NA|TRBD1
TGTGCCAGCAGGGGACAGGGGAATGACGAGCAGTACTTC
CASRGQGNDEQYF
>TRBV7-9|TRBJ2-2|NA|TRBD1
TGTGCGACAGGGGGCCGAACCGGGGAGCTGTTTTTT
CATGGRTGELFF
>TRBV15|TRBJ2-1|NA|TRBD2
TGTGCCACCAGCAGTGGGCGGGAGGGCTACAATGAGCAGTTCTTC
CATSSGREGYNEQFF
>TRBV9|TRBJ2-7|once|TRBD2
TGTGCCAGCAGCGTAGGCGGGAGCTCCTACGAGCAGTACTTC
CASSVGGSSYEQYF
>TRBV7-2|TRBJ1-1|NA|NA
TGTGCCAGCAGCTTCGTTAACAGGGAAGCTTTCTTT
CASSFVNREAFF
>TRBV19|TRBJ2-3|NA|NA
TGTGCCAGTAGTATGGGCTTCCGAGATACGCAGTATTTT
CASSMGFRDTQYF
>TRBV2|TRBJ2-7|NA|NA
TGTGCCAGCAGTGGAGGCTCCGCCAGCTCCTACGAGCAGTACTTC
CASSGGSASSYEQYF
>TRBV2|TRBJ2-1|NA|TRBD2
TGTGCCAGCAGTGGAACTAGCGGGAGGTCGCTCAATGAGCAGTTCTTC
CASSGTSGRSLNEQFF
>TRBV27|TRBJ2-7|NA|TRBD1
TGTGCCAGCAGGGACAGGGGTCCTTCCTACGAGCAGTACTTC
CASRDRGPSYEQYF
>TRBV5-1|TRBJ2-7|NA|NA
TGCGCCAGCAGCTTGGTACTAGGAACCTACGAGCAGTACTTC
CASSLVLGTYEQYF
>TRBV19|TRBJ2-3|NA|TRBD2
TGTGCCAGTAGTCAACTAGCGGGAGGAACAGATACGCAGTATTTT
CASSQLAGGTDTQYF
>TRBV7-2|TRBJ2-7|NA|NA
TGTGCCAGCAGCTTACACGTAGGGAACTACGAGCAGTACTTC
CASSLHVGNYEQYF
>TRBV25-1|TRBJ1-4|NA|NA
TGTGCCAGCAGTGTCATGGATGAAAAACTGTTTTTT
CASSVMDEKLFF
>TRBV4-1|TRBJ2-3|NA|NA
TGCGCCAGCAGCACGTTCTCGGGGAGCACAGATACGCAGTATTTT
CASSTFSGSTDTQYF
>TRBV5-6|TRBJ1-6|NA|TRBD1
TGTGCCAGCAGCTTGGGTTCGGGACAGGGTAATTCACCCCTCCACTTT
CASSLGSGQGNSPLHF
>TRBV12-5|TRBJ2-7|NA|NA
TGTGCTAGTGGTTTGCGCATACTAGCCACACCTTCCTACGAGCAGTACTTC
CASGLRILATPSYEQYF
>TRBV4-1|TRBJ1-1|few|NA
TGCGCCAGCAGCCAAGATCGGATGAACACTGAAGCTTTCTTT
CASSQDRMNTEAFF
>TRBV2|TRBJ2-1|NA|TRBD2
TGTGCCAGCAGACTAGCGGGCAACAATGAGCAGTTCTTC
CASRLAGNNEQFF
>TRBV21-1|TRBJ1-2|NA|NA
TGTGCCAGCAGCAGGCCTTGGAAGGGGATGGTCTATGGCTACACCTTC
CASSRPWKGMVYGYTF
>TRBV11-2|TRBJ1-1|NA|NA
TGTGCCAGCAGCGTCTTGAACACTGAAGCTTTCTTT
CASSVLNTEAFF
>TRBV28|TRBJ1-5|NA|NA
TGTGCCAGCAATACAGGGCGTAGACAGCCCCAGCATTTT
CASNTGRRQPQHF
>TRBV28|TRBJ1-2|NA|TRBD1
TGTGCCAGCAGTCCCGGGGGACAGGGATATGGCTACACCTTC
CASSPGGQGYGYTF
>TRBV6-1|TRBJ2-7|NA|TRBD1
TGTGCCAGCAGTCCTCTGACAGGGGTGTCTGGCGAGCAGTACTTC
CASSPLTGVSGEQYF
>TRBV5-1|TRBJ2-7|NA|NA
TGCGCCAGCAGCTTGGTTTTGGCCTTGGGGGACGAGCAGTACTTC
CASSLVLALGDEQYF
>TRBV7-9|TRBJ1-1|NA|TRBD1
TGTGCCAGCAGCTTCACGGGACAGTTCTCTGAAGCTTTCTTT
CASSFTGQFSEAFF
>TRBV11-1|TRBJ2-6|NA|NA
TGTGCCAGCAGCTTAGACAGCTCTGGGGCCAACGTCCTGACTTTC
CASSLDSSGANVLTF
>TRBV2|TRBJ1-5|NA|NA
TGTGCCAGCAGTGTCAGGGGAGATCAGCCCCAGCATTTT
CASSVRGDQPQHF
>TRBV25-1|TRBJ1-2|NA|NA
TGTGCCAGCAGTGGGGGCGGACGGAACTATGGCTACACCTTC
CASSGGGRNYGYTF
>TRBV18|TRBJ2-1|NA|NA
TGTGCCAGCTCACCCCTAGAGATGGCGGCCTACAATGAGCAGTTCTTC
CASSPLEMAAYNEQFF
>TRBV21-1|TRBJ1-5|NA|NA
TGTGCCAGCAGCAAAGTAACGGTTCGCAGGGGCCCCCCATATAGCAATCAGCCCCAGCATTTT
CASSKVTVRRGPPYSNQPQHF
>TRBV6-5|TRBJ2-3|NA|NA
TGTGCCAGCAGAGTCACAGATACGCAGTATTTT
CASRVTDTQYF
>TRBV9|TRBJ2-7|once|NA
TGTGCCAGCAGCGTTCAGGACCGATACGAGCAGTACTTC
CASSVQDRYEQYF
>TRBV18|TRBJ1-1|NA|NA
TGTGCCAGCTCACCAGACAGGAACACTGGAGCTTTCTTT
CASSPDRNTGAFF
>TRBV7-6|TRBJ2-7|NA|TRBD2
TGTGCCAGCAGCACGGGGACTAGCGGGGAACCCTACGAGCAGTACTTC
CASSTGTSGEPYEQYF
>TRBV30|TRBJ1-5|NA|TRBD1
TGTGCCTGGAGTGTTGGGACAGGGGGCTCGAATCAGCCCCAGCATTTT
CAWSVGTGGSNQPQHF
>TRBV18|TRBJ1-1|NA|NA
TGTGCCAGCTCACTAAGAACGAACACTGAAGCTTTCTTT
CASSLRTNTEAFF
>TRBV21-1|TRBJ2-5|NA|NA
TGTGCCAGCAGCAAAAGGGGGGACAGGGAGACCCAGTACTTC
CASSKRGDRETQYF
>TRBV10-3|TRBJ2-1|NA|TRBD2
TGTGCCATCAGGGCCGGGACTAGCGGGATCCTACCCTACAATGAGCAGTTCTTC
CAIRAGTSGILPYNEQFF
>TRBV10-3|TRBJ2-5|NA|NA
TGTGCCATCAGTGTGACTGAGCAAGGGAAGCAGTACTTC
CAISVTEQGKQYF
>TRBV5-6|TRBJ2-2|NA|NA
TGTGCCAGCAGCCTGGGCGCGTTGGGCGGGGAGCTGTTTTTT
CASSLGALGGELFF